This T cell receptor beta chain is from a study of PD-L1 blockade in urothelial cancer. Study information: The authors examined blood 3 weeks (second dose) and 6 weeks after treatment start. Across blood samples, T cells had a median count of 141,255.

TCRdb's copy holds only in-frame clones and misses some; the assay was immunoSEQ multiplex PCR. The sample lists 50,000 or so clones; nearly 85% were seen once. With 8 bases clipped from V and 10 bases from J, the junction kept 18 bases outside the gene matches. Germline loops: CDR1 SGHRS, CDR2 YFSETQ. The CDR3 consists of 14 residues. Each patient gave between 1 and 8 samples, pretreatment and on-treatment. The rearrangement joins TRBV5-1 to TRBJ2-7; 7 nucleotides match TRBD1. This receptor was obtained from a middle-aged man with urothelial cancer. Sample: PBMCs, taken around atezolizumab (anti-PD-L1) treatment. DNA for the CDR3: TGCGCCAGTCTTAGGGACAGACGGATTCGAGGCCAGTACTTC. Its protein product is CASLRDRRIRGQYF.